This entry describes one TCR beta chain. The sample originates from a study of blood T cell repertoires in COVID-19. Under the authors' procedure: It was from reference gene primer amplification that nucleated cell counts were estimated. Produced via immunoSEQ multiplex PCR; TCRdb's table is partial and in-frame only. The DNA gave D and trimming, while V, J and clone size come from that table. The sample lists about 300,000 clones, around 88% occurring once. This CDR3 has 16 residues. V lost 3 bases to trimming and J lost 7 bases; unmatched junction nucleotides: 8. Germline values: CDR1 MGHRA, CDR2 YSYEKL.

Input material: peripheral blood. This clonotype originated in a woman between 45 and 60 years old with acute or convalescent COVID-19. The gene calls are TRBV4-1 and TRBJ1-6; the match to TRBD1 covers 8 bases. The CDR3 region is CASSQPGQGQNSPLHF. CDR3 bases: TGCGCCAGCAGCCAGCCAGGACAGGGCCAAAATTCACCCCTCCACTTT.